The entry below gives a single T cell receptor (beta chain) sequence along with its context. The data derive from a study of monozygotic twins with inflammatory bowel disease. Each UMI, carrying a 6-nucleotide sample barcode, came from template switching. TCRdb reprocessed the 5' RACE reads and stores each CDR3 protein as one record, lacking DNA. The table lists some 400,000 distinct CDR3 sequences. Per donor there was one draw, yielding a blood sample of roughly 2.7 ml. Whole blood, unsorted for T cells, was the source of total RNA. The clonotype was recovered from a human donor with ulcerative colitis or Crohn's disease, or a healthy co-twin of an affected twin (not recorded which). Source material: blood.

The CDR3 sequence is CATSEGTSRTDTQYF. The chain has TRBV24-1 and TRBJ2-3; TCRdb's D call, TRBD1, is unchecked because there is no DNA. The CDR3 totals 15 residues. Germline CDR1 KGHDR, CDR2 SFDVKD.